This T cell receptor beta chain is from a study of radiation and T cells in renal cell carcinoma. About the study: Nephrectomy followed 15 Gy stereotactic body radiation by 4 weeks.

The CDR3 has 14 amino acids. With 0 bases removed from V and 5 bases from J, the gap between germline ends came to 11 bases. Germline CDR1 SGHTS, CDR2 YDEGEE. Concerning this clone: Its specificity is not known.

Overall study findings and caveats: Without pretreatment biopsies, baseline tumor clonotype presence was undetermined. Top tumor clonotypes rose in blood 2 weeks post-radiation, then contracted.

Here immunoSEQ multiplex PCR was the method, and the copy in TCRdb shows in-frame clones only, minus some. The sample contains 150,000 or so clones, roughly nine tenths of which appear only once. As to time point: baseline pretreatment blood. Treatment: 15 Gy SBRT to primary tumor, nephrectomy 4 weeks later. The sample consisted of blood, taken from a patient whose treatment included radiotherapy and nephrectomy. The chain links TRBV5-8 to TRBJ2-5, with D possibly being TRBD1 (6 bases). The source is a woman aged 70-85 years with renal cell carcinoma. The DNA of the CDR3 is TGTGCCAGCAGCTTGGGGCAGGGGCCCGAGACCCAGTACTTC. Its translation: CASSLGQGPETQYF.